These 8 T cell receptor beta chains originate from one sample sequenced in a study of CD8 T cells in Susac syndrome (dated by TCRdb to between 2018 and 2021). Library prep was done by the immunoSEQ multiplex PCR assay. RNA was extracted with the RNeasy kit and 0.5 to 1 ug was reverse transcribed using random hexamers. TCRdb reprocessing: public reads trimmed at Q25 with fastp, clones called with MiXCR, in-frame beta chains kept. All rows with the same CDR3 protein become a single entry with the most common DNA and genes. Counted in this sample were approximately 220,000 distinct CDR3 sequences; approximately 95% of them appeared once. 0.082% of the sample is held by the ten biggest clonotypes. Input material: CD4+ T cells from PBMCs. The receptors shown here come from a human donor with multiple sclerosis.

The chain has TRBV5-4 and TRBJ1-2; D perhaps matches TRBD1 (6 bases). Germline CDR1 reads SGHNT; CDR2 reads YYREEE (reference sequence). The CDR3 contains 13 residues. Trimming took 4 bases from V and 8 from J, leaving 15 bases between them. This CDR3 is CASSPDRSRGYTF. Here the CDR3 DNA reads TGTGCCAGCAGCCCCGACAGGTCCCGGGGCTACACCTTC.

This chain links TRBV3-1 with TRBJ1-2, with 9 bases matching TRBD1. The CDR3 runs to 14 residues. The germline CDR1 and CDR2 sequences are LGHDT and YNNKEL (reference sequence). The V segment lost 5 bases and the J segment 8 bases; nucleotides outside the gene matches: 9. DNA of the CDR3: TGTGCCAGCAGCTCGGGACAGGGTTTCAGGGGCTACACCTTC. It codes for CASSSGQGFRGYTF.

CDR3 sequence: CASSVQGSNQPQHF. The CDR3 nucleotides read TGTGCCAGCAGCGTACAGGGAAGCAATCAGCCCCAGCATTTT. The chain carries TRBV9 and TRBJ1-5; possibly TRBD1 for D (5 bases). This CDR3 is 14 amino acids long. The V end lost 1 base, the J end lost 1 base, and 6 bases lay between the germline ends. The germline V gene encodes CDR1 SGDLS and CDR2 YYNGEE.

The gene calls are TRBV12-3 or TRBV12-4 and TRBJ1-2, with D possibly matching TRBD1 (6 bases). This CDR3 region has 12 residues. V lost 4 bases and J 4 bases, leaving 7 bases between the germline ends. The CDR3 DNA reads as TGTGCCAGCAGTTGGACAGTCTATGGCTACACCTTC. Translating gives CASSWTVYGYTF.

The chain has TRBV3-1 and TRBJ1-5; TRBD1 is a possible D gene (5 bases). The CDR3 consists of 13 residues. V lost 5 bases and J lost 7, with 12 bases in between. Per germline, CDR1 LGHDT and CDR2 YNNKEL (reference sequence). CDR3 residues: CASSEPGGQPQHF. CDR3 DNA: TGTGCCAGCAGCGAACCCGGGGGACAGCCCCAGCATTTT.

J is TRBJ1-2 and V is TRBV6-5, with a weak D call TRBD1 (6 bases). Per germline, CDR1 MNHEY and CDR2 SVGAGI. V gave up 8 bases and J gave up 3 bases, with 13 bases separating them. The CDR3 is 13 amino acids. The CDR3 DNA reads TGTGCCAGCGTTGCTCCAGGGGACTATGGCTACACCTTC. Its translation: CASVAPGDYGYTF.

The chain joins TRBV6-5 to TRBJ2-7; tentative D call: TRBD2 (5 bases). V lost 4 bases, J lost 4 bases, and 14 bases lay in between. The CDR3 contains 14 residues. Germline CDR1 MNHEY, CDR2 SVGAGI. CDR3 nucleotides: TGTGCCAGCAGTTCCAGCCGACGGGGTTACGAGCAGTACGTC. Translated, it gives CASSSSRRGYEQYV.

The chain has TRBV15 and TRBJ1-5, with D perhaps matching TRBD1 (6 bases). Trimming shortened V by 5 bases and J by 1 base, and 15 bases separated the two germline ends. Germline V gene sequence: CDR1 LNHNV, CDR2 YYDKDF (reference sequence). The CDR3 is 16 amino acids. CDR3 sequence: CATSDRTARSNQPQHF. The DNA for the CDR3 is TGTGCCACCAGCGACCGGACAGCGAGGAGCAATCAGCCCCAGCATTTT.